This T cell receptor (beta chain) derives from a study of early stage breast cancer tumors. The study's findings and limits: Comparing each tissue with blood distinguished tumor from normal in most of the 16 patients. Most shared enriched TCRB sequences were commonly generated ones. Tumors had approximately 2.4-fold higher T cell density than normal breast.

Profiling relied on immunoSEQ multiplex PCR, and the TCRdb table lists in-frame clones only, not all of them. The sample holds 12,000 to 15,000 clones, 65% to 85% seen once. With regard to this clone: The antigen remains undetermined.

Deletions cut 3 bases from V and 3 bases from J, with 21 bases between. The CDR3 contains 17 residues. The germline gives CDR1 WSHSY, CDR2 SAAADI. V and J are TRBV10-2 and TRBJ2-7; possibly TRBD2 for D (5 bases). This sequence originates from a person aged 25 to 39 with breast cancer. Sequencing used normal breast tissue next to the tumor. The DNA for the CDR3 is TGCGCCAGCAGTGACCCCCGGTGGGCGGGCCGAAGCTACGAGCAGTACTTC. Translating gives CASSDPRWAGRSYEQYF.